This entry describes one T cell receptor beta chain. Its target is unknown. The data originate from a study of T cell clonotyping in hematopoietic cell transplantation. Study-wide results and limits: After transplant, recipient diversity fell while pathologically expanded clonotypes grew through day 180. Graft donor and pretransplant recipient Inverse Simpson Index values predicted broader posttransplant TCR diversity.

Sequencing used immunoSEQ multiplex PCR; TCRdb keeps in-frame clones, though not all of them. The profile covers some 15,000 clones, with 85% to 90% appearing a single time and 3.5% to 5% taken by the ten largest. This TCR was sampled from a male patient between 55 and 70 years old who had an allogeneic stem cell transplant from a related donor, so the T cells may come from the graft donor. Some clones in this sample may be carry-over from other donors' samples. Specimen: PBMCs, collected 100 days after allogeneic stem cell transplant.

CDR3 in DNA: TGCGCCAGCAGCTTGGAGCGGGGGGGCATGGAGACCCAGTACTTC. The encoded protein is CASSLERGGMETQYF. The chain recombines TRBV5-1 with TRBJ2-5, with TRBD2 identical over 10 bases. Trimming at V came to 0 bases and at J to 5 bases, leaving 4 bases not matched to a gene. This CDR3 has 15 residues. Germline loops: CDR1 SGHRS, CDR2 YFSETQ.